The 30 T cell receptor beta chains below all came from one sample that was sequenced in a study of a mutant IDH1 vaccine in newly diagnosed glioma. This sample's time point: week 35, safety follow-up. The study gave 300 ug of mutant IDH1 20-mer peptide per vaccine dose, with topical imiquimod. The antigens of these receptors remain unknown. Assay: immunoSEQ multiplex PCR; the TCRdb copy retains only in-frame clones and omits some. The sample lists about 56,000 clones, 86% occurring once. The material was PBMCs, obtained from a glioma patient whose treatment included an IDH1 peptide vaccine. The receptors derive from a man in his forties or fifties with glioma.

The gene calls are TRBV11-3 and TRBJ2-6; D not certain. Deletions cut 4 bases from V and 2 bases from J, with 3 bases between. CDR1 and CDR2 (germline): SGHNT, YENEEA. The CDR3 sequence is 13 residues long. The CDR3 nucleotides are TGTGCCAGCAGCTCCCCTGGGGCCAACGTCCTGACTTTC. As protein: CASSSPGANVLTF.

The chain joins TRBV7-9 to TRBJ2-5; 8 nucleotides align to TRBD2. Germline V lookup: CDR1 SEHNR, CDR2 FQNEAQ (reference sequence). After removal of 6 bases from V and 4 bases from J, the junction contained 4 bases not matched to a gene. The CDR3 sequence is 13 residues long. CDR3 sequence reads: CASRVLAGETQYF. The CDR3 coding sequence is TGTGCCAGCAGGGTCCTAGCGGGAGAGACCCAGTACTTC.

This chain links TRBV21-1 with TRBJ2-7. TRBV21-1 is a pseudogene. CDR3 size: 11 residues. CDR3 DNA: TGTGCCAGCAGCAGTTCCGGGCCTCCCCCATTC. Its protein product is CASSSSGPPPF.

This rearrangement joins TRBV27 to TRBJ1-2; the match to TRBD1 covers 7 bases. V lost 6 bases and J lost 1; bases outside the gene matches: 5. Germline V gene lookup returns CDR1 MNHEY and CDR2 SMNVEV (reference sequence). CDR3 size: 14 residues. CDR3 coding DNA: TGTGCCAGCAGGGAGGGGGCAGTTAACTATGGCTACACCTTC. This sequence encodes CASREGAVNYGYTF.

The J gene is TRBJ2-1, the V gene TRBV5-1; maybe TRBD2 (5 bases). The V gene's germline CDR1 is SGHRS and CDR2 YFSETQ. The CDR3 has 14 residues. V was cut by 9 bases and J by 2 bases, with 15 bases left in between. The CDR3 DNA is TGCGCCACAAGCACCTGGACTCCCTACAATGAGCAGTTCTTC. Protein: CATSTWTPYNEQFF. Combining the CDR3 with reference TRBV5-1 and TRBJ2-1 gives the whole variable domain KAGVTQTPRYLIKTRGQQVTLSCSPISGHRSVSWYQQTPGQGLQFLFEYFSETQRNKGNFPGRFSGRQFSNSRSEMNVSTLELGDSALYLCATSTWTPYNEQFFGPGTRLTVL.

The chain links TRBV5-1 to TRBJ2-2, with 7 bases lining up with TRBD2. The CDR3 loop spans 16 amino acids. Germline CDR1 SGHRS, CDR2 YFSETQ. Trimming at V came to 6 bases and at J to 1 base, leaving 9 bases not matched to a gene. Written as DNA, the CDR3 is TGCGCCAGCATTGATACGGCTAGCGGGAACACCGGGGAGCTGTTTTTT. Protein product: CASIDTASGNTGELFF. Variable domain in full (rest from reference TRBV5-1 and TRBJ2-2): KAGVTQTPRYLIKTRGQQVTLSCSPISGHRSVSWYQQTPGQGLQFLFEYFSETQRNKGNFPGRFSGRQFSNSRSEMNVSTLELGDSALYLCASIDTASGNTGELFFGEGSRLTVL.

V usage is TRBV9 and J usage is TRBJ2-1, with D possibly being TRBD1 or TRBD2 (5 bases each). Germline lookup yields CDR1 SGDLS and CDR2 YYNGEE. The CDR3 length is 15 residues. Trimming removed 1 base from V and 8 bases from J, with 16 bases in between. CDR3 sequence (DNA): TGTGCCAGCAGCGTAAGGGGAGCAGCGGTCCATGAGCAGTTCTTC. Translating gives CASSVRGAAVHEQFF.

This chain links TRBV7-9 with TRBJ2-7, with a tentative D call TRBD1 (5 bases). The CDR3 spans 13 residues. The V end lost 3 bases, the J end lost 4 bases, and 10 bases lay between the germline ends. The germline gives CDR1 SEHNR, CDR2 FQNEAQ (reference sequence). The CDR3 is CASSFGHGYEQYF. In DNA form, the CDR3 reads TGTGCCAGCAGCTTTGGACATGGGTACGAGCAGTACTTC.

The chain is built from TRBV5-8 and TRBJ2-3; 11 bases map to TRBD2. The J segment lost 3 bases and the V segment lost 5 bases, leaving 8 bases of the junction unmatched. The CDR3 length is 16 residues. Germline CDR1 and CDR2: SGHTS and YDEGEE. The CDR3 spells CASRQLAGVYTDTQYF. The CDR3 DNA sequence: TGTGCCAGCAGGCAACTAGCGGGAGTATATACAGATACGCAGTATTTT.

The chain combines TRBV7-3 with TRBJ2-3; D is unclear. There are 13 residues in the CDR3. Germline values: CDR1 SGHTA, CDR2 FQGTGA. V was clipped by 2 bases and J by 6 bases, with 9 bases between them. The CDR3 region is CASSLAHTDTQYF. In DNA form, the CDR3 reads TGTGCCAGCAGCTTAGCACACACGGATACGCAGTATTTT.

The chain is built from TRBV5-1 and TRBJ1-1; D gene ambiguous. The CDR3 totals 13 residues. V dropped 3 bases and J dropped 0 bases, with 6 bases sitting between them. The germline V gene has CDR1 SGHRS and CDR2 YFSETQ. CDR3 in amino acids: CASSYRVNTEAFF. The DNA of the CDR3 is TGCGCCAGCAGCTATCGGGTGAACACTGAAGCTTTCTTT.

The chain carries TRBV6-5 and TRBJ1-2, with D possibly TRBD1 on 6 matching bases. Trimming removed 2 bases at V and 7 bases at J, with 11 bases between. Germline V gives CDR1 MNHEY, CDR2 SVGAGI. This CDR3 has 13 amino acids. DNA for the CDR3: TGTGCCAGCAGTTACCAGGGGCAAGGTGGCTACACCTTC. This translates into CASSYQGQGGYTF.

The genes are TRBV6-5 and TRBJ2-3; D possibly matches TRBD1 or TRBD2 (5 bases each). V was pared by 7 bases and J by 0 bases, with 11 bases between. Looked up from germline, CDR1 is MNHEY and CDR2 is SVGAGI. CDR3 length: 14 residues. CDR3 protein: CASKLGPSTDTQYF. CDR3 nucleotides: TGTGCCAGCAAGTTGGGACCTAGCACAGATACGCAGTATTTT.

The chain has TRBV25-1 and TRBJ2-7; 10 nucleotides line up with TRBD2. The CDR3 covers 17 residues. Per the germline V gene, CDR1 is MGHDK and CDR2 is SYGVNS. Losses at the gene ends were 2 bases for V and 7 bases for J; bases not matched to a gene: 14. The CDR3 here is CASSEQSGTSAFREQYF. In DNA, the CDR3 is TGTGCCAGCAGTGAACAATCCGGGACTAGCGCTTTCCGGGAGCAGTACTTC.

For the CDR3, the DNA is TGCGCCAGCAGCCGAAACAATGAGCAGTTCTTC. Translation gives CASSRNNEQFF. V is TRBV4-1 and J is TRBJ2-1; D uncertain. The CDR3 is 11 amino acids. Germline V CDR1 and CDR2: MGHRA, YSYEKL. V lost 4 bases to trimming and J lost 5 bases, with 3 bases between them.

In its sample, this clone was seen a few times. The rearrangement uses TRBV25-1 and TRBJ1-2; D unclear. This CDR3 has 14 amino acids. Trimming took 3 bases from V and 0 from J, leaving 8 bases between them. Germline CDR1 is MGHDK and CDR2 is SYGVNS. The CDR3: CASSDRVANYGYTF. CDR3 DNA sequence: TGTGCCAGCAGTGACAGAGTAGCTAACTATGGCTACACCTTC.

The CDR3 region has the DNA TGTGCCAGCTCACCGGGCCGGGGGGCGCGGACTCAGCCCCAGCATTTT. It codes for CASSPGRGARTQPQHF. The chain links TRBV18 to TRBJ1-5, with D maybe TRBD1 (6 bases). V dropped 3 bases and J dropped 6 bases, with 18 bases sitting between them. Per germline, CDR1 KGHSH and CDR2 LQKENI. The CDR3 is made up of 16 amino acids.

Only a few counts were recorded for this clone. The rearrangement joins TRBV2 to TRBJ2-5; D is unclear. The CDR3 consists of 13 residues. The V and J ends lost 4 bases and 7 bases respectively, with 13 bases between them. From germline, CDR1 is SNHLY and CDR2 FYNNEI. CDR3 DNA: TGTGCCAGCAGTGGCCTAGAGCGCGCGACCCAGTACTTC. This encodes CASSGLERATQYF.

A single count supports this clone. The rearrangement uses TRBV7-9 and TRBJ1-2, with D perhaps matching TRBD1 (5 bases). V was shortened by 1 base and J by 3 bases, with 12 bases between the two germline ends. CDR1 is SEHNR and CDR2 is FQNEAQ in the germline V gene (reference sequence). This CDR3 has 15 residues. This CDR3 is CASSLVPQGHYGYTF. The CDR3 DNA reads as TGTGCCAGCAGCTTAGTCCCCCAGGGCCACTATGGCTACACCTTC. Complete variable domain (other parts from reference TRBV7-9 and TRBJ1-2): DTGVSQNPRHKITKRGQNVTFRCDPISEHNRLYWYRQTLGQGPEFLTYFQNEAQLEKSRLLSDRFSAERPKGSFSTLEIQRTEQGDSAMYLCASSLVPQGHYGYTFGSGTRLTVV.

V is TRBV11-2 and J is TRBJ2-1; D is unclear. Deletions cut 0 bases from V and 7 bases from J, with 13 bases between. CDR1 SGHAT and CDR2 FQNNGV come from the germline V gene. This CDR3 is built from 15 residues. As DNA, the CDR3 is TGTGCCAGCAGCTTAGAACCTAGGGCAAAGAATGAGCAGTTCTTC. It translates to CASSLEPRAKNEQFF.

The chain couples TRBV28 to TRBJ1-2; D remains ambiguous. CDR1 and CDR2 from the germline V gene are MDHEN and SYDVKM. The CDR3 totals 11 residues. Trimming cost V 4 bases and J 8 bases, with 8 bases left between them. CDR3 in amino acids: CASSWVGGYTF. The CDR3, as DNA: TGTGCCAGCAGTTGGGTCGGAGGCTACACCTTC.

The CDR3 coding sequence is TGTGCCAGCAGTGCAAGAAGGAACTATGGCTACACCTTC. Translated: CASSARRNYGYTF. The chain employs TRBV28 and TRBJ1-2, with D hard to call. The V and J ends lost 5 bases and 2 bases respectively, with 9 bases between them. From germline, CDR1 is MDHEN and CDR2 SYDVKM. The CDR3 has 13 residues.

The V call is TRBV5-4, the J call TRBJ2-7, with no clear D. The germline V gene has CDR1 SGHNT and CDR2 YYREEE (reference sequence). This CDR3 comprises 15 residues. The V gene lost 6 bases and the J gene lost 4 bases, with 20 bases spanning the gap. The CDR3 protein is CASTLPSHEAYEQYF. Written as DNA, the CDR3 is TGTGCCAGCACCCTACCCTCCCATGAGGCTTACGAGCAGTACTTC.

The chain employs TRBV7-9 and TRBJ2-7; perhaps TRBD2 as D (7 bases). Germline assignment: CDR1 SEHNR and CDR2 FQNEAQ (reference sequence). V dropped 1 base and J dropped 2 bases, with 12 bases sitting between them. The CDR3 runs 15 residues. The CDR3, as DNA: TGTGCCAGCAGCTTAGAGGGGGGGATGGCCTACGAGCAGTACTTC. It codes for CASSLEGGMAYEQYF. The variable domain in full, with the rest retrieved from reference TRBV7-9 and TRBJ2-7, is DTGVSQNPRHKITKRGQNVTFRCDPISEHNRLYWYRQTLGQGPEFLTYFQNEAQLEKSRLLSDRFSAERPKGSFSTLEIQRTEQGDSAMYLCASSLEGGMAYEQYFGPGTRLTVT.

The genes are TRBV14 and TRBJ2-3, with TRBD2 as a possible D gene (6 bases). CDR1 is SGHDN and CDR2 is FVKESK in the germline V gene. The CDR3 consists of 18 residues. The ends were cut back, 5 bases at V and 1 base at J, with 22 bases in the middle. CDR3 bases: TGTGCCAGCAGCTCTAATACTAGCCCCTGGGCGGGCACAGATACGCAGTATTTT. Translating gives CASSSNTSPWAGTDTQYF.

V gene TRBV5-5 combines with J gene TRBJ1-2; D unclear. Trimming took 0 bases from V and 5 from J, leaving 8 bases between them. The CDR3 consists of 13 residues. Per germline, CDR1 SGHKS and CDR2 YYEKEE (reference sequence). CDR3 sequence reads: CASSLGPYYGYTF. Here the CDR3 DNA reads TGTGCCAGCAGCTTGGGGCCGTATTATGGCTACACCTTC.

Only one count was recorded for this clone. This chain connects TRBV2 to TRBJ2-1, with D unresolved. This CDR3 comprises 12 residues. Germline V gene data show CDR1 as SNHLY and CDR2 as FYNNEI. V gave up 8 bases and J gave up 7 bases, with 12 bases separating them. CDR3 coding DNA: TGTGCCAGCGGGGTGTGGGGAAATGAGCAGTTCTTC. As protein: CASGVWGNEQFF.

V and J are TRBV6-1 and TRBJ1-2; no clear D. V lost 7 bases and J lost 6, with 12 bases in between. The germline CDR1 and CDR2 sequences are MNHNS and SASEGT. The CDR3 loop spans 12 amino acids. The CDR3 is CASTRQGNGYTF. The CDR3 coding sequence is TGTGCCAGCACTAGACAAGGGAATGGCTACACCTTC.

This sequence joins TRBV6-5 and TRBJ1-2, with a weak D call TRBD1 (6 bases). CDR3 length: 16 amino acids. V was shortened by 2 bases and J by 4 bases, with 17 bases between the two germline ends. Germline loops: CDR1 MNHEY, CDR2 SVGAGI. This chain's CDR3 is CASSYLQQGFRYGYTF. The CDR3 DNA reads TGTGCCAGCAGTTACCTGCAACAGGGATTCCGCTATGGCTACACCTTC.

This sequence joins TRBV13 and TRBJ2-3; 10 bases agree with TRBD2. The germline V gene has CDR1 PRHDT and CDR2 FYEKMQ (reference sequence). V lost 5 bases and J lost 6; bases outside the gene matches: 11. The CDR3 sequence is 16 residues long. For the CDR3, the DNA is TGTGCCAGCAGCCCGTTTCGTCTAGCGGGAGAGGATACGCAGTATTTT. Translated, it gives CASSPFRLAGEDTQYF.